The following is a TCR beta chain sequence with its context. Its antigen is unknown. The junction shows a germline mismatch at one end, possibly a read error. The sample is drawn from a study of blood T cells in healthy people across ages. Each donor gave approximately 9.1 milliliters of peripheral blood. Each sample provided at least 5 micrograms of extracted total RNA. Study findings and constraints: The diversity estimates, figures obtained from one million T cells, were considered underestimates.

A second PCR of about 7 to 12 cycles used a sample-barcoded 5' primer and a J-beta primer mix. Using its own MiXCR run on the 5' RACE reads, TCRdb lists one record per CDR3 protein. Among fewer than 2,000,000 distinct CDR3 sequences, 34% were seen once, and the ten largest hold 10% to 12%. This CDR3 has 14 residues. Germline CDR1 and CDR2: SEHNR and FQNEAQ (reference sequence). The clonotype was recovered from a woman aged 30 to 39 in good health. The chain is built from TRBV7-9 and TRBJ2-5; D call uncertain. The sequencing input was blood. The CDR3 loop is CASSLDTVQETPYF. The CDR3, as DNA: TGTGCCAGCAGCTTAGATACGGTTCAAGAGACCCCGTACTTC.